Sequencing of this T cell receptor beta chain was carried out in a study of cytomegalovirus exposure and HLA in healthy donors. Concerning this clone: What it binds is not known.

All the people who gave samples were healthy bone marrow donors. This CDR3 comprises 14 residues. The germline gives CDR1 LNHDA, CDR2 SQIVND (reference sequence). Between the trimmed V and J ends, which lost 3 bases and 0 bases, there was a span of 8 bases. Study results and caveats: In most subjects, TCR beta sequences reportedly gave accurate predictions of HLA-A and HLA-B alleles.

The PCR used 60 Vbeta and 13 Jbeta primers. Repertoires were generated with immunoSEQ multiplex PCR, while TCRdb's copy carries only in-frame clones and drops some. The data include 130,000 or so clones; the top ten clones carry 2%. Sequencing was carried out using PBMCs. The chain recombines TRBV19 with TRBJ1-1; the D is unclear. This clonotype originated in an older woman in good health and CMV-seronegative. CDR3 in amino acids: CASSIPQMNTEAFF. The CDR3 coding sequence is TGTGCCAGTAGTATCCCCCAAATGAACACTGAAGCTTTCTTT.